This TCR beta chain was retrieved from a study of shared clonotypes between healthy human individuals. Study-level information: Three plates each covered CD4 naive and memory; CD8 naive two, CD8 memory one.

The deep-level immunoSEQ assay was used. Roughly 27,000 T cell genomes, or around 200 ng DNA, went into the sorted-subset replicate PCRs. The table came from immunoSEQ multiplex PCR; TCRdb's copy has only in-frame clones and leaves some out. The data hold around 700,000 clones, with approximately 79% observed a single time. CDR1 and CDR2 (germline): SGHRS, YFSETQ. This CDR3 is built from 18 residues. J gave up 3 bases and V 0 bases, and 13 bases lay outside the gene matches. This clone occurred once. Its specificity is not known. Study-wide points: Only blood was sampled, and tissue TCR repertoires likely differ from blood ones.

The sequence was obtained from a woman aged 25 to 45 in good health. Sequencing was done on a sample of memory CD4+ T cells sorted from blood. Subset defined: CD45RA-negative fraction. The chain links TRBV5-1 to TRBJ2-3; 7 bases agree with TRBD2. In DNA, the CDR3 is TGCGCCAGCAGCTTGGTTCAAGATCGCGGCGGGAGTACAGATACGCAGTATTTT. Translation gives CASSLVQDRGGSTDTQYF.